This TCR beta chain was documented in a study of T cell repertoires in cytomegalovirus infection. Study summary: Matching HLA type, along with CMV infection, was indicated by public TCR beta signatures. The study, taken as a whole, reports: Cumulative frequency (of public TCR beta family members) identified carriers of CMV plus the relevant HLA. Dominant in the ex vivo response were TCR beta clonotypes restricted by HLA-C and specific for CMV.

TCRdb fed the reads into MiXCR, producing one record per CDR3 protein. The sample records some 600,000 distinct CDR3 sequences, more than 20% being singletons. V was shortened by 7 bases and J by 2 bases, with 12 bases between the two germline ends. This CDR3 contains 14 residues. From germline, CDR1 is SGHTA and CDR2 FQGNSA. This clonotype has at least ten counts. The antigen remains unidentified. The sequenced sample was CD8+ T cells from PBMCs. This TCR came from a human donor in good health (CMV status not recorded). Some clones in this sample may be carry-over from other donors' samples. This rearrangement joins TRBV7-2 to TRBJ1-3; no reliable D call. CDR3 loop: CASTPLDTGNTIYF. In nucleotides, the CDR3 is TGTGCCAGCACCCCTCTTGACACTGGAAACACCATATATTTT.